This TCR beta chain was identified in a study of PD-1 blockade in classical Hodgkin lymphoma. From germline, CDR1 is MNHEY and CDR2 SVGAGI. This CDR3 spans 12 amino acids. V was trimmed by 2 bases and J by 5 bases, leaving 6 bases between them. Notes on the study in general: According to reports, newly diagnosed patients had lower baseline TCR diversity than healthy donors, and relapsed/refractory patients had lower baseline TCR diversity still. Any patient who commenced nivolumab under 1 year after ASCT was excluded. It was among complete responders that baseline diversity resembled that of newly diagnosed patients.

All patients relapsed after autologous stem cell transplantation, and brentuximab vedotin exposure varied. For this clone: Its antigen is unidentified.

Profiling relied on immunoSEQ multiplex PCR, and the TCRdb table lists in-frame clones only, not all of them. The table lists 40,000 to 50,000 clones, around 87% of them singletons. Source: peripheral blood mononuclear cells (PBMCs), taken before the second cycle of nivolumab. The clonotype originates from a human donor with classical Hodgkin lymphoma. V gene TRBV6-5 combines with J gene TRBJ1-1, with D unclear. The CDR3 loop reads CASSYTGTEAFF. CDR3 in DNA: TGTGCCAGCAGTTACACGGGGACTGAAGCTTTCTTT.